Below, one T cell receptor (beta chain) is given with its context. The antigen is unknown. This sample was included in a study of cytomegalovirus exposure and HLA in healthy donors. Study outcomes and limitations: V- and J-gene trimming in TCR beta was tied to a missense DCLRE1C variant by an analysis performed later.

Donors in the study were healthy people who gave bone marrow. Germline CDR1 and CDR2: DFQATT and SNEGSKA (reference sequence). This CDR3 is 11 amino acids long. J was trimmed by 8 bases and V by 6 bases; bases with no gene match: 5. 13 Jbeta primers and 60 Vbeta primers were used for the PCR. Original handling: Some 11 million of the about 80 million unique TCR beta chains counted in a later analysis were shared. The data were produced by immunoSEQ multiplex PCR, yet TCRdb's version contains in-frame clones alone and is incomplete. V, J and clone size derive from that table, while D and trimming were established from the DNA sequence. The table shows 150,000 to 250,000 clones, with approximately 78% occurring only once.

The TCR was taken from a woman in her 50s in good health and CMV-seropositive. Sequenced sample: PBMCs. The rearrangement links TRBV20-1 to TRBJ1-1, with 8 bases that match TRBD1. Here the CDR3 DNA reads TGCAGTGCCCCCGGGACAGGAGAAGCTTTCTTT. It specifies CSAPGTGEAFF.